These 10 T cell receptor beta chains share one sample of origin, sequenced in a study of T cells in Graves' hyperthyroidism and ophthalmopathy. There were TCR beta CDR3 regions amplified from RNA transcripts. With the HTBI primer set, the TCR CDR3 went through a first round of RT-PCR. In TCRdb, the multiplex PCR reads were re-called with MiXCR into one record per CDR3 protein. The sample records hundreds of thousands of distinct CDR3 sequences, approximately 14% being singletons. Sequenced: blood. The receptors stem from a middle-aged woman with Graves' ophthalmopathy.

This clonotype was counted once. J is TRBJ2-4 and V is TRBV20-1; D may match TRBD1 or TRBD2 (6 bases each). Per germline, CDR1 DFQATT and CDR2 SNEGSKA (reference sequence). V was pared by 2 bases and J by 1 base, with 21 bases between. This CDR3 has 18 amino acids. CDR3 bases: TGCAGTGCTAGACGGGGGCTCTCGGGAGAGTTCGCCAAAAACATTCAGTACTTC. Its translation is CSARRGLSGEFAKNIQYF.

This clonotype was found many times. CDR3 in DNA: TGTGCCAGCAGCCAGGACCATAGGGGGGAGACCCAGTACTTC. Amino acids: CASSQDHRGETQYF. This chain uses TRBV3-1 with TRBJ2-5, with D possibly matching TRBD1 (6 bases). CDR1 is LGHDT and CDR2 is YNNKEL in the germline V gene (reference sequence). Trimming took off 3 bases at V and 5 bases at J, with 13 bases between the two ends. The CDR3 has 14 amino acids.

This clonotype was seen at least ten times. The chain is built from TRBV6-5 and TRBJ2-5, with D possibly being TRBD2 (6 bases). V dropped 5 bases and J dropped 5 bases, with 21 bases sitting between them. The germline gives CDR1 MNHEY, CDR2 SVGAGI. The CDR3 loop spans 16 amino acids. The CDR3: CASSPRGGIPQETQYF. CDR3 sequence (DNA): TGTGCCAGCAGTCCGCGTGGGGGGATTCCCCAGGAGACCCAGTACTTC.

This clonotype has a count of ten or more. In nucleotides, the CDR3 is TGTGCCAGCAGTTTGGGACAGAGCCGCAATCAGCCCCAGCATTTT. It specifies CASSLGQSRNQPQHF. The rearrangement links TRBV12-3 or TRBV12-4 to TRBJ1-5; TRBD1 agrees at 7 bases. The ends lost 3 bases at V and 2 bases at J; junction bases unmatched: 4. This CDR3 has 15 amino acids.

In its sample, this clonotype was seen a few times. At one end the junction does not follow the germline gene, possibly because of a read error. The CDR3 reads CSARGDPSPVHPLF. CDR3 sequence (DNA): TGCAGTGCCAGGGGTGACCCCTCTCCAGTGCACCCCCTTTTT. The chain is built from TRBV20-1 and TRBJ1-1; D possibly corresponds to TRBD1 (6 bases). This CDR3 region has 14 residues. Germline CDR1 reads DFQATT; CDR2 reads SNEGSKA (reference sequence).

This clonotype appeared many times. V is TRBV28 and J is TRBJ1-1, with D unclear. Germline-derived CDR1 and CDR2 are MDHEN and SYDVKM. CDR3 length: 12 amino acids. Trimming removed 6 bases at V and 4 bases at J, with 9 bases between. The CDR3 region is CASRASGTEAFF. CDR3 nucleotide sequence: TGTGCCAGCAGAGCTTCAGGCACTGAAGCTTTCTTT.

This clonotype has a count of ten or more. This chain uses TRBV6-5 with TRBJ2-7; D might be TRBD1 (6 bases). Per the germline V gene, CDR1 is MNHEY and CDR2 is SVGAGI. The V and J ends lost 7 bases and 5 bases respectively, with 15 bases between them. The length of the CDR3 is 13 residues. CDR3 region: CASTPTGRNEQYF. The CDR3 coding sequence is TGTGCCAGCACCCCCACAGGGAGAAACGAGCAGTACTTC.

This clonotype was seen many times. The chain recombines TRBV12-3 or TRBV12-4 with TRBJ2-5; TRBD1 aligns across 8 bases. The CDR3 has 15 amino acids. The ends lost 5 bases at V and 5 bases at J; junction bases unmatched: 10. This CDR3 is CASSLMDRASETQYF. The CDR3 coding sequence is TGTGCCAGCAGTCTGATGGACAGGGCCTCGGAGACCCAGTACTTC.

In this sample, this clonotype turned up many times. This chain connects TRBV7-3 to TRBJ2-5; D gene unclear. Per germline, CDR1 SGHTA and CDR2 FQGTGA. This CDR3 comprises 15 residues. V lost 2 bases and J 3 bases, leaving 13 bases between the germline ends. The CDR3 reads CASSLYRGHEETQYF. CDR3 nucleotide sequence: TGTGCCAGCAGCTTATATCGTGGGCACGAAGAGACCCAGTACTTC.

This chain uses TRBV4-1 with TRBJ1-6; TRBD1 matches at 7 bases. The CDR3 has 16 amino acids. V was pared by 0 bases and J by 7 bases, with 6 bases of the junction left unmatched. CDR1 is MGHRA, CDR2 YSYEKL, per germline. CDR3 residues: CASSQDVDRRNSPLHF. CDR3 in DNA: TGCGCCAGCAGCCAAGACGTGGACAGGAGGAATTCACCCCTCCACTTT.